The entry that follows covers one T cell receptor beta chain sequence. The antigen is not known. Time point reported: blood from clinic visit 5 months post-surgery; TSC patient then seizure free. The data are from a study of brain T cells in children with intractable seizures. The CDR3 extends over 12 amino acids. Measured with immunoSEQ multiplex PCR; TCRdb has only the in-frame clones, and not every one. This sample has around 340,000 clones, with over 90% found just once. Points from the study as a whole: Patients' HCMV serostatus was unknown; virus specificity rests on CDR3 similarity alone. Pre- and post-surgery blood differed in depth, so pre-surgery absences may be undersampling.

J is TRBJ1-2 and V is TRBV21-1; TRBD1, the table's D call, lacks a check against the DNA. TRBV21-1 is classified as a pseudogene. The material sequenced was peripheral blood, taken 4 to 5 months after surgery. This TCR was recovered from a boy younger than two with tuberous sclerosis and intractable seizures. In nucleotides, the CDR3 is TGTGCCAGCAATGGGACAGGATATGGCTACACCTTC. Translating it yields CASNGTGYGYTF.